This T cell receptor (beta chain) was observed in a study of cytomegalovirus exposure and HLA in healthy donors. Study-wide findings and caveats: There were several of the most significant clusters that appeared linked to common viral pathogens in a later analysis.

Both 60 Vbeta primers and 13 Jbeta primers went into the PCR. Assay: immunoSEQ multiplex PCR; the TCRdb copy retains only in-frame clones and omits some. This sample carries about 64,000 clones, more than 60% of them seen once, and the ten largest clones take roughly 5%. In the case of this clone: Its antigen is currently unknown.

The V end was cut by 4 bases, the J end by 5 bases, with 13 bases between. The CDR3 has 15 residues. The germline gives CDR1 SGHNT, CDR2 YYREEE (reference sequence). The chain joins TRBV5-4 to TRBJ1-6; a possible D gene is TRBD1 (5 bases). The receptor's source is a male donor in good health and CMV-seropositive. Material: PBMCs. The CDR3 nucleotides are TGTGCCAGCAGCGCCGAACAGGAGAATAATTCACCCCTCCACTTT. It specifies CASSAEQENNSPLHF. The complete variable domain, with remaining parts taken from reference TRBV5-4 and TRBJ1-6, reads ETGVTQSPTHLIKTRGQQVTLRCSSQSGHNTVSWYQQALGQGPQFIFQYYREEENGRGNFPPRFSGLQFPNYSSELNVNALELDDSALYLCASSAEQENNSPLHFGNGTRLTVT.